Presented here are 22 T cell receptor beta chains from one specimen sequenced in a study of T-cell reconstitution after alpha-beta-depleted transplantation in children. A library of TCRbeta sequences, prepared with unique molecular identifiers, was generated. TCRdb independently ran MiXCR on the PCR reads; one entry per CDR3 protein. The sample contains around 130,000 distinct CDR3 sequences, 8.5% to 10% of which appear only once. Material: PBMCs, mostly from graft donor cells, obtained 180 days after TCRalphabeta/CD19-depleted stem cell transplant. These TCRs come from a girl under three years old who had a stem cell transplant for combined immunodeficiency, so the T cells may come from the graft donor.

This clonotype has just a few counts. This chain connects TRBV6-1 to TRBJ2-7; D not certain. V was cut by 6 bases and J by 0 bases, with 24 bases left in between. Germline V gene data show CDR1 as MNHNS and CDR2 as SASEGT. CDR3 length: 18 amino acids. The CDR3 sequence is CASRRTSFPLGSSYEQYF. The CDR3 region has the DNA TGTGCCAGCAGGCGCACTTCATTCCCCCTCGGAAGCTCCTACGAGCAGTACTTC.

The V and J genes are TRBV12-3 or TRBV12-4 and TRBJ1-2, with D unclear. V was pared by 1 base and J by 4 bases, with 7 bases between. The CDR3 contains 13 residues. The CDR3 is CASSLGRPYGYTF. Here the CDR3 DNA reads TGTGCCAGCAGTTTAGGACGTCCCTATGGCTACACCTTC.

The chain couples TRBV5-5 to TRBJ2-7; D unresolved. V gave up 0 bases and J gave up 3 bases, with 13 bases separating them. Germline loops: CDR1 SGHKS, CDR2 YYEKEE (reference sequence). There are 15 residues in the CDR3. Here the CDR3 DNA reads TGTGCCAGCAGCTTGGAAGGGTGGTCTAACTACGAGCAGTACTTC. Its protein product is CASSLEGWSNYEQYF.

This chain joins TRBV6-5 and TRBJ1-1, with 9 bases that match TRBD1. Losses at the gene ends were 2 bases for V and 2 bases for J; bases not matched to a gene: 3. The CDR3 length is 15 residues. The germline V gene has CDR1 MNHEY and CDR2 SVGAGI. Here the CDR3 reads CASSYLDRGNTEAFF. CDR3 bases: TGTGCCAGCAGTTACCTGGACAGGGGCAACACTGAAGCTTTCTTT.

The gene calls are TRBV5-1 and TRBJ2-1; D unresolved. Trimming removed 4 bases at V and 9 bases at J, with 11 bases between. From germline, CDR1 is SGHRS and CDR2 YFSETQ. The CDR3 spans 12 residues. The CDR3 sequence: CASSADLGEQFF. The CDR3 DNA reads TGCGCCAGCAGCGCCGACCTTGGTGAGCAGTTCTTC.

The rearrangement uses TRBV12-3 or TRBV12-4 and TRBJ2-2; 8 positions match TRBD1. The J segment lost 0 bases and the V segment lost 6 bases, leaving 0 bases of the junction unmatched. This CDR3 contains 14 residues. CDR3 in DNA: TGTGCCAGCAGGGGACAGGCGAACACCGGGGAGCTGTTTTTT. Protein sequence: CASRGQANTGELFF.

Points on this clonotype: The junction shows a germline mismatch at one end, possibly a read error. This sequence joins TRBV24-1 and TRBJ2-1; 7 positions agree with TRBD2. This CDR3 comprises 16 residues. Germline V gives CDR1 KGHDR, CDR2 SFDVKD. CDR3 residues: CATSDTTSAPYNEQSF. The CDR3 nucleotides are TGTGCCACCAGTGACACCACTAGCGCACCCTACAATGAGCAGTCCTTC.

In this sample, this clonotype turned up a few times. Germline and junction disagree at one end, which may indicate a read error. The J gene is TRBJ2-5, the V gene TRBV27; D gene ambiguous. There are 12 residues in the CDR3. Germline V gives CDR1 MNHEY, CDR2 SMNVEV (reference sequence). The CDR3 here is CASSLPQGTQYF. Written as DNA, the CDR3 is TGTGCCAGCAGTTTACCCCAAGGGACCCAGTACTTC.

This sequence joins TRBV19 and TRBJ2-1; D is possibly TRBD1 or TRBD2 (5 bases each). Trimming shortened V by 2 bases and J by 4 bases, and 12 bases separated the two germline ends. The CDR3 extends over 15 amino acids. CDR1 and CDR2 (germline): LNHDA, SQIVND (reference sequence). The CDR3 nucleotides are TGTGCCAGTAGTATACCGGGACCGCTGTACAATGAGCAGTTCTTC. It encodes CASSIPGPLYNEQFF.

The chain carries TRBV7-2 and TRBJ2-4, with D unresolved. With 0 bases removed from V and 9 bases from J, the gap between germline ends came to 6 bases. This CDR3 comprises 12 residues. Germline loops: CDR1 SGHTA, CDR2 FQGNSA. CDR3 bases: TGTGCCAGCAGCTTAGCAGTAACCATTCAGTACTTC. It specifies CASSLAVTIQYF.

In its sample, this clonotype was seen a few times. V usage is TRBV7-9 and J usage is TRBJ1-4; D is undetermined. The CDR3 sequence is 14 residues long. Germline V lookup: CDR1 SEHNR, CDR2 FQNEAQ (reference sequence). Deletions cut 1 base from V and 8 bases from J, with 11 bases between. The CDR3: CASSLVAGGEKLFF. The CDR3 region has the DNA TGTGCCAGCAGCTTAGTAGCTGGTGGGGAAAAACTGTTTTTT. Drawing the rest from reference TRBV7-9 and TRBJ1-4, the complete variable domain is DTGVSQNPRHKITKRGQNVTFRCDPISEHNRLYWYRQTLGQGPEFLTYFQNEAQLEKSRLLSDRFSAERPKGSFSTLEIQRTEQGDSAMYLCASSLVAGGEKLFFGSGTQLSVL.

This clonotype has just a few counts. The rearrangement joins TRBV5-5 to TRBJ2-7, with D tentatively TRBD2 (5 bases). V gave up 9 bases and J gave up 1 base, with 17 bases separating them. The CDR3 runs to 14 residues. Germline V CDR1 and CDR2: SGHKS, YYEKEE (reference sequence). CDR3 sequence reads: CATQSRSGSYEQYF. As DNA, the CDR3 is TGTGCCACTCAATCCCGCAGCGGATCCTACGAGCAGTACTTC.

This clonotype was detected a few times. The rearrangement joins TRBV10-3 to TRBJ2-2; D is unresolved. CDR3 length: 13 residues. V was cut by 3 bases and J by 5 bases, with 7 bases left in between. CDR1 is ENHRY and CDR2 is SYGVKD in the germline V gene. The CDR3: CAISEVRTGELFF. The CDR3 bases are TGTGCCATCAGTGAAGTCAGGACCGGGGAGCTGTTTTTT.

This chain connects TRBV20-1 to TRBJ1-5; D may be TRBD1 (5 bases). The CDR3 has 15 amino acids. The V end was cut by 3 bases, the J end by 2 bases, with 14 bases between. Germline V gene lookup returns CDR1 DFQATT and CDR2 SNEGSKA (reference sequence). The chain's CDR3 is CSASKGSWRNQPQHF. The CDR3 DNA reads TGCAGTGCTAGTAAGGGGAGTTGGCGCAATCAGCCCCAGCATTTT.

This clonotype was seen a handful of times. The chain is built from TRBV2 and TRBJ2-3; 7 bases are a match to TRBD1. The CDR3 is 14 amino acids. V was clipped by 5 bases and J by 5 bases; unmatched bases: 7. Germline values: CDR1 SNHLY, CDR2 FYNNEI. CDR3 coding DNA: TGTGCCAGCAGTACAGGGGATTACGGAGATACGCAGTATTTT. Translated: CASSTGDYGDTQYF.

This clonotype was counted only a few times. The rearrangement links TRBV27 to TRBJ2-7, with TRBD2 matching 15 bases. This CDR3 has 16 amino acids. Trimming removed 8 bases from V and 0 bases from J; junction bases left unmatched: 5. CDR1 and CDR2 from the germline V gene are MNHEY and SMNVEV (reference sequence). The CDR3, as DNA: TGTGCCAGCCGGGGACTAGCGGGAGGTCGCTCCTACGAGCAGTACTTC. Translating gives CASRGLAGGRSYEQYF.

The genes are TRBV20-1 and TRBJ1-2, with D possibly TRBD1 on 5 matching bases. Trimming cost V 6 bases and J 3 bases, with 8 bases left between them. The CDR3 consists of 11 residues. The germline CDR1 and CDR2 sequences are DFQATT and SNEGSKA (reference sequence). Here the CDR3 DNA reads TGCAGTGCGGGACGGGACTATGGCTACACCTTC. This gives the protein CSAGRDYGYTF.

This clonotype turned up a few times. J is TRBJ2-2 and V is TRBV7-2; no definite D call. Trimming removed 5 bases at V and 3 bases at J, with 10 bases between. CDR1 is SGHTA and CDR2 is FQGNSA in the germline V gene. This CDR3 contains 14 residues. DNA of the CDR3: TGTGCCAGCAGCCCCAGGCCAGACACCGGGGAGCTGTTTTTT. It translates to CASSPRPDTGELFF.

The chain carries TRBV30 and TRBJ1-4; D remains ambiguous. V was clipped by 2 bases and J by 3 bases, with 10 bases between them. There are 14 residues in the CDR3. Germline CDR1 reads GTSNPN; CDR2 reads SVGIG (reference sequence). The chain's CDR3 is CAWSMGSANEKLFF. The CDR3 DNA is TGTGCCTGGAGTATGGGTAGTGCTAATGAAAAACTGTTTTTT.

This clonotype was picked up many times. This chain links TRBV12-3 or TRBV12-4 with TRBJ1-1; D gene unclear. The germline V and J ends were trimmed by 2 bases and 4 bases, with 8 bases remaining between them. This CDR3 has 13 residues. The CDR3: CASSLSRSTEAFF. The DNA for the CDR3 is TGTGCCAGCAGTTTATCCAGGAGCACTGAAGCTTTCTTT.

This clonotype was detected only a few times. This chain joins TRBV29-1 and TRBJ2-7, with 7 bases matching TRBD1. V was clipped by 4 bases and J by 0 bases; unmatched bases: 6. Per the germline V gene, CDR1 is SQVTM and CDR2 is ANQGSEA. This CDR3 has 14 amino acids. CDR3 bases: TGCAGCGTTGCCTGGACAGGCCTCTCCTACGAGCAGTACTTC. It specifies CSVAWTGLSYEQYF.

V gene TRBV30 combines with J gene TRBJ2-6, with 9 nucleotides matching TRBD1. V dropped 0 bases and J dropped 4; count of bases not matched to a gene: 1. This CDR3 is built from 15 residues. Germline V gene lookup returns CDR1 GTSNPN and CDR2 SVGIG (reference sequence). The CDR3, as DNA: TGTGCCTGGAGTGTACAGGGGGCCGGGGCCAACGTCCTGACTTTC. The encoded protein is CAWSVQGAGANVLTF.